A selection of T cell receptor beta chains follows, all from one sample in a study of CD8 T cells in ankylosing spondylitis. From the 5' RACE reads, TCRdb called clonotypes with MiXCR, one entry per CDR3 protein. The sample gives more than 150,000 distinct CDR3 sequences, around 10% of which show up once; 25% to 35% is in the top ten. Sequencing was performed on blood, either unsorted or a sorted T cell fraction (not recorded which). The source is a male donor with ankylosing spondylitis or in good health (not recorded which). Each CDR3 is given with its conserved first and last residue. Each record gives: clone size, D gene, J gene, V gene, CDR3 protein, CDR3 DNA. The D gene is left open where the match is weak. Size is omitted from some rows. Given values are once, few, many or a class for expanded clones.

abundance: few; d_gene: -; j_gene: TRBJ1-2; v_gene: TRBV6-4; CDR3aa: CASSDSPGTTIGGYTF; CDR3nt: TGTGCCAGCAGTGACTCTCCAGGGACGACTATAGGTGGCTACACCTTC
abundance: few; d_gene: TRBD1; j_gene: TRBJ1-5; v_gene: TRBV5-5; CDR3aa: CASSLERGQGQPQHF; CDR3nt: TGTGCCAGCAGCTTGGAGAGGGGGCAAGGGCAGCCCCAGCATTTT
abundance: many; d_gene: TRBD1; j_gene: TRBJ2-5; v_gene: TRBV20-1; CDR3aa: CSARDFRGETQYF; CDR3nt: TGCAGTGCTAGAGATTTCAGGGGGGAGACCCAGTACTTC
abundance: few; d_gene: TRBD2; j_gene: TRBJ2-1; v_gene: TRBV7-6; CDR3aa: CASSFFTSDYNEQFF; CDR3nt: TGTGCCAGCAGCTTTTTCACTAGCGATTACAATGAGCAGTTCTTC
abundance: many; d_gene: TRBD1; j_gene: TRBJ1-3; v_gene: TRBV25-1; CDR3aa: CASTRHRDRGRGSSGNTIYF; CDR3nt: TGTGCCAGCACCCGCCACCGGGACAGGGGGCGCGGAAGCTCTGGAAACACCATATATTTT
abundance: -; d_gene: TRBD2; j_gene: TRBJ2-1; v_gene: TRBV5-1; CDR3aa: CASSLGASGRPYNEQFF; CDR3nt: TGCGCCAGCAGCTTGGGGGCTAGCGGGAGGCCTTACAATGAGCAGTTCTTC
abundance: many; d_gene: -; j_gene: TRBJ1-2; v_gene: TRBV18; CDR3aa: CASSLRETTTFNYGYTF; CDR3nt: TGTGCCAGCTCACTCCGGGAAACCACCACTTTTAACTATGGCTACACCTTC
abundance: few; d_gene: TRBD2; j_gene: TRBJ2-5; v_gene: TRBV10-3; CDR3aa: CAISVVSGETQYF; CDR3nt: TGTGCCATCAGTGTTGTTAGCGGGGAGACCCAGTACTTC
abundance: few; d_gene: TRBD2; j_gene: TRBJ2-1; v_gene: TRBV6-1; CDR3aa: CASREGLAEFNEQFF; CDR3nt: TGTGCCAGCAGGGAAGGACTAGCGGAGTTCAATGAGCAGTTCTTC
abundance: -; d_gene: TRBD1; j_gene: TRBJ2-7; v_gene: TRBV29-1; CDR3aa: CSVSGGQGSYEQYF; CDR3nt: TGCAGCGTCTCCGGGGGACAGGGCTCCTACGAGCAGTACTTC
abundance: many; d_gene: -; j_gene: TRBJ2-1; v_gene: TRBV11-2; CDR3aa: CASSLRGGVNEQFF; CDR3nt: TGTGCCAGCAGCTTAAGGGGCGGGGTGAATGAGCAGTTCTTC
abundance: many; d_gene: TRBD2; j_gene: TRBJ2-7; v_gene: TRBV6-1; CDR3aa: CATGRTSGYEQYF; CDR3nt: TGTGCCACCGGGAGGACTAGCGGATACGAGCAGTACTTC
abundance: -; d_gene: -; j_gene: TRBJ2-1; v_gene: TRBV5-5; CDR3aa: CASSSGSGANEQFF; CDR3nt: TGTGCCAGCAGCTCCGGGTCCGGCGCCAATGAGCAGTTCTTC
abundance: -; d_gene: TRBD2; j_gene: TRBJ2-1; v_gene: TRBV11-2; CDR3aa: CASSPWGLAGGNEQFF; CDR3nt: TGTGCCAGCAGCCCATGGGGACTAGCGGGAGGTAATGAGCAGTTCTTC
abundance: few; d_gene: -; j_gene: TRBJ1-2; v_gene: TRBV12-1; CDR3aa: CASSPGHGSGYTF; CDR3nt: TGTGCCAGCAGCCCCGGACACGGAAGTGGCTACACCTTC
abundance: many; d_gene: -; j_gene: TRBJ2-2; v_gene: TRBV12-3/TRBV12-4; CDR3aa: CASSLRPPGTGELFF; CDR3nt: TGTGCCAGCAGTTTACGGCCCCCGGGTACCGGGGAGCTGTTTTTT
abundance: -; d_gene: -; j_gene: TRBJ2-7; v_gene: TRBV11-1; CDR3aa: CASSLAQGGVEQYF; CDR3nt: TGTGCCAGCAGCTTAGCCCAGGGAGGCGTCGAGCAGTACTTC
abundance: many; d_gene: -; j_gene: TRBJ1-3; v_gene: TRBV9; CDR3aa: CASSVGGRSGNTIYF; CDR3nt: TGTGCCAGCAGCGTAGGTGGCCGCTCTGGAAACACCATATATTTT
abundance: many; d_gene: -; j_gene: TRBJ2-5; v_gene: TRBV10-2; CDR3aa: CASKPGGETQYF; CDR3nt: TGCGCCAGTAAGCCAGGCGGAGAGACCCAGTACTTC
abundance: -; d_gene: TRBD1; j_gene: TRBJ2-1; v_gene: TRBV3-1; CDR3aa: CASSPGTGGTYNEQFF; CDR3nt: TGTGCCAGCAGCCCCGGGACAGGGGGAACCTACAATGAGCAGTTCTTC
abundance: many; d_gene: -; j_gene: TRBJ2-3; v_gene: TRBV5-1; CDR3aa: CASSLKGGTDTQYF; CDR3nt: TGCGCCAGCAGCTTGAAGGGGGGAACAGATACGCAGTATTTT
abundance: few; d_gene: -; j_gene: TRBJ2-1; v_gene: TRBV10-3; CDR3aa: CAIGGGGGSYNEQFF; CDR3nt: TGTGCCATCGGGGGCGGAGGGGGCTCCTACAATGAGCAGTTCTTC
abundance: many; d_gene: -; j_gene: TRBJ1-2; v_gene: TRBV6-1; CDR3aa: CASTLGGVGNYGYTF; CDR3nt: TGTGCCAGCACCCTTGGGGGGGTGGGTAACTATGGCTACACCTTC
abundance: -; d_gene: -; j_gene: TRBJ1-1; v_gene: TRBV29-1; CDR3aa: CSVEAANTEAFF; CDR3nt: TGCAGCGTTGAAGCAGCGAACACTGAAGCTTTCTTT
abundance: -; d_gene: -; j_gene: TRBJ2-2; v_gene: TRBV9; CDR3aa: CASSWGENTGELFF; CDR3nt: TGTGCCAGCAGCTGGGGGGAAAACACCGGGGAGCTGTTTTTT
abundance: few; d_gene: TRBD2; j_gene: TRBJ2-2; v_gene: TRBV11-1; CDR3aa: CASSRSGRSNTGELFF; CDR3nt: TGTGCCAGCAGCCGTAGCGGGAGGTCGAACACCGGGGAGCTGTTTTTT
abundance: many; d_gene: TRBD2; j_gene: TRBJ2-3; v_gene: TRBV30; CDR3aa: CAWGLAGEADTQYF; CDR3nt: TGTGCCTGGGGACTAGCGGGAGAGGCAGATACGCAGTATTTT
abundance: many; d_gene: TRBD2; j_gene: TRBJ2-3; v_gene: TRBV5-1; CDR3aa: CASSFAAGSTDTQYF; CDR3nt: TGCGCCAGCAGCTTTGCAGCGGGAAGCACAGATACGCAGTATTTT
abundance: -; d_gene: -; j_gene: TRBJ2-7; v_gene: TRBV28; CDR3aa: CAISGVHEQYF; CDR3nt: TGTGCCATTTCGGGGGTCCACGAGCAGTACTTC
abundance: few; d_gene: -; j_gene: TRBJ1-2; v_gene: TRBV29-1; CDR3aa: CFFDNRAIERDGYTF; CDR3nt: TGCTTTTTCGACAACAGGGCTATCGAACGGGATGGCTACACCTTC
abundance: many; d_gene: TRBD1; j_gene: TRBJ2-5; v_gene: TRBV3-1; CDR3aa: CASSVRDREETQYF; CDR3nt: TGTGCCAGCAGCGTCCGGGACAGGGAAGAGACCCAGTACTTC
abundance: many; d_gene: -; j_gene: TRBJ1-2; v_gene: TRBV5-1; CDR3aa: CASSGGRIYGYTF; CDR3nt: TGCGCCAGCAGCGGTGGGAGAATCTATGGCTACACCTTC
abundance: few; d_gene: TRBD2; j_gene: TRBJ2-3; v_gene: TRBV20-1; CDR3aa: CSARRGGVSTDTQYF; CDR3nt: TGCAGTGCTAGACGCGGGGGGGTTAGCACAGATACGCAGTATTTT
abundance: -; d_gene: -; j_gene: TRBJ2-7; v_gene: TRBV6-6; CDR3aa: CASSLDWEREQYF; CDR3nt: TGTGCCAGCAGTCTAGACTGGGAGCGCGAGCAGTACTTC
abundance: -; d_gene: TRBD2; j_gene: TRBJ2-3; v_gene: TRBV18; CDR3aa: CASSNAGGSTDTQYF; CDR3nt: TGTGCCAGCTCGAACGCGGGGGGTAGCACAGATACGCAGTATTTT
abundance: many; d_gene: -; j_gene: TRBJ2-3; v_gene: TRBV28; CDR3aa: CASTRDSGVLTDTQYF; CDR3nt: TGTGCCAGCACTCGGGACAGCGGGGTCCTCACAGATACGCAGTATTTT